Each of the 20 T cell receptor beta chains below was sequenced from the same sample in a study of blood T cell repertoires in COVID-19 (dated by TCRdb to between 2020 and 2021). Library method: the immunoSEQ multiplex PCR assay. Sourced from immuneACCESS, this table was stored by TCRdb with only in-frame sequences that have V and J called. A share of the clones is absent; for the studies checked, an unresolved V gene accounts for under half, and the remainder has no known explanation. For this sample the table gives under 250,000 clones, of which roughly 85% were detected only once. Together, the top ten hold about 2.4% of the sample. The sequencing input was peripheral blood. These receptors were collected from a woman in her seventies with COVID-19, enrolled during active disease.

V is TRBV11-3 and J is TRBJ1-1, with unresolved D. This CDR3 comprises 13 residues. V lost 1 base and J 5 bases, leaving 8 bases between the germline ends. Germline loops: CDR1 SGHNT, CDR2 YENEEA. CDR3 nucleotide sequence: TGTGCCAGCAGCTTAGTGGGCAGGACTGAAGCTTTCTTT. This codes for CASSLVGRTEAFF.

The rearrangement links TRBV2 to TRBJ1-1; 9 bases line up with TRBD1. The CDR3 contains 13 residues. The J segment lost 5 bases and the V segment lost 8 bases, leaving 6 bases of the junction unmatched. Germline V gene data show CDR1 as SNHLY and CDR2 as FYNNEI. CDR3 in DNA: TGTGCCAGCCGCCGGGACAGGGAGACTGAAGCTTTCTTT. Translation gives CASRRDRETEAFF.

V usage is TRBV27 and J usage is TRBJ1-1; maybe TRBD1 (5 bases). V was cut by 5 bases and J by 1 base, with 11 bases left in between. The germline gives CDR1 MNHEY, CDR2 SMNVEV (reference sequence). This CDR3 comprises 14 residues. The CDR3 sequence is CASSVRQTNTEAFF. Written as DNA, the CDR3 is TGTGCCAGCAGTGTGAGACAGACGAACACTGAAGCTTTCTTT.

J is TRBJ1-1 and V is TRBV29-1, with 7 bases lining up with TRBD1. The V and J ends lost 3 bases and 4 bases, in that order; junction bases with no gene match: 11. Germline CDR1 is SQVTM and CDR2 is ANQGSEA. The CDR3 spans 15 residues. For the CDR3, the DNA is TGCAGCGTTGACAAGGGGGCAGGGGGGTTCACTGAAGCTTTCTTT. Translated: CSVDKGAGGFTEAFF.

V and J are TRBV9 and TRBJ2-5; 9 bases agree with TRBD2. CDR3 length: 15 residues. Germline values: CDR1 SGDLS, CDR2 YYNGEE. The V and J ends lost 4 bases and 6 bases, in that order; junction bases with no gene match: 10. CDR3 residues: CASSPRTSAGQTQYF. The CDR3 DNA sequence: TGTGCCAGCAGCCCAAGGACTAGCGCGGGGCAGACCCAGTACTTC. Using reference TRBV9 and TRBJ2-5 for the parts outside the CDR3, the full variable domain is DSGVTQTPKHLITATGQRVTLRCSPRSGDLSVYWYQQSLDQGLQFLIQYYNGEERAKGNILERFSAQQFPDLHSELNLSSLELGDSALYFCASSPRTSAGQTQYFGPGTRLLVL.

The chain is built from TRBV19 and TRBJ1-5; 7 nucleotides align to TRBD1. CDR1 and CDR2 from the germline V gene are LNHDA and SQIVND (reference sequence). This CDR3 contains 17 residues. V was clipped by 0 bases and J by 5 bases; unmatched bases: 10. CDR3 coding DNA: TGTGCCAGTAGTATAGATCCGTGGACAGGTCCCGATCAGCCCCAGCATTTT. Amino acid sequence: CASSIDPWTGPDQPQHF.

CDR3 loop: CASSLEGGTTEAFF. In DNA form, the CDR3 reads TGCGCCAGCAGCTTGGAAGGGGGTACGACTGAAGCTTTCTTT. The chain uses TRBV5-1 and TRBJ1-1, with a possible D match to TRBD1 (6 bases). The CDR3 loop spans 14 amino acids. Germline V gene data show CDR1 as SGHRS and CDR2 as YFSETQ. V gave up 0 bases and J gave up 5 bases, with 11 bases separating them.

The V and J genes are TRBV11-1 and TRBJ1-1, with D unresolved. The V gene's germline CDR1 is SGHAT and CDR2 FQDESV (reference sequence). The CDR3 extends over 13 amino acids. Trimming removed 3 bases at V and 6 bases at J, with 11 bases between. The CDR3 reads CASSFRRGSEAFF. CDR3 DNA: TGTGCCAGCAGCTTTCGTCGGGGTTCTGAAGCTTTCTTT.

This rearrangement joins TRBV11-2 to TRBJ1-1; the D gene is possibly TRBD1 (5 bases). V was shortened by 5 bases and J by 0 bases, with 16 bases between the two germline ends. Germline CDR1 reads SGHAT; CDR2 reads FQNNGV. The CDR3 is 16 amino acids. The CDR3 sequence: CASSPVGGGLNTEAFF. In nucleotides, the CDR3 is TGTGCCAGCAGCCCCGTCGGGGGAGGGTTGAACACTGAAGCTTTCTTT.

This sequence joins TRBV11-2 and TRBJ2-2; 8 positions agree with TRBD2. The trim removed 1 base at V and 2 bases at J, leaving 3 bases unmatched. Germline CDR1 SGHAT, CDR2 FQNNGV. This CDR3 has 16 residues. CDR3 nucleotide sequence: TGTGCCAGCAGCTTAGGGGCGGGAGGTAACACCGGGGAGCTGTTTTTT. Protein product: CASSLGAGGNTGELFF.

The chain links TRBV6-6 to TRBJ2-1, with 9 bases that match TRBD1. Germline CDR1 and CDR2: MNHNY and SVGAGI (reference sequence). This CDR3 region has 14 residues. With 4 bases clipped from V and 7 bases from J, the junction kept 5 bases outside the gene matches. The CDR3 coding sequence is TGTGCCAGCAGTTCGACACAGGGGGCGAATGAGCAGTTCTTC. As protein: CASSSTQGANEQFF.

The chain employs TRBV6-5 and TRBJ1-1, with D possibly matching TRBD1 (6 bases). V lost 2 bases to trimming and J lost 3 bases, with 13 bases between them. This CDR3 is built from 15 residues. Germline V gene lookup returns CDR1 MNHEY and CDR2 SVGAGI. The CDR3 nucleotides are TGTGCCAGCAGTTACGGGGGCATGACGTACACTGAAGCTTTCTTT. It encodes CASSYGGMTYTEAFF.

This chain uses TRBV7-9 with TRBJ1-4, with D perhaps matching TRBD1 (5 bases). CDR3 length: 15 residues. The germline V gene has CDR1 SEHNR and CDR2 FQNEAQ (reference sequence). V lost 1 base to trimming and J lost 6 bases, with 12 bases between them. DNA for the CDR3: TGTGCCAGCAGCTTAGATAGGGGATCGGATGAAAAACTGTTTTTT. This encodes CASSLDRGSDEKLFF.

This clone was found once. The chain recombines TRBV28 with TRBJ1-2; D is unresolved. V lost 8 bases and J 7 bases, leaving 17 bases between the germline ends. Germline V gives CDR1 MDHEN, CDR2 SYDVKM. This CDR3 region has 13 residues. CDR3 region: CASGVGRLVGYTF. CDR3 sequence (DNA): TGTGCCAGCGGAGTGGGTAGACTCGTTGGCTACACCTTC.

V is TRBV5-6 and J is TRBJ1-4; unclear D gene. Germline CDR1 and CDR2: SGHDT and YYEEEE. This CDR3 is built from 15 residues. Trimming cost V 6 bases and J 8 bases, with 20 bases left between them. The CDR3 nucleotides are TGTGCCAGCACCTATAGCCCACTAAAAAACGAAAAACTGTTTTTT. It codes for CASTYSPLKNEKLFF.

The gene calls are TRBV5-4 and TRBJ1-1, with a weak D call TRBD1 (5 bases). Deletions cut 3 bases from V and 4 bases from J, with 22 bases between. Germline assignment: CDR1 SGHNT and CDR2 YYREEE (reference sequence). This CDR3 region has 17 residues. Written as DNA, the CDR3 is TGTGCCAGCAGCTATAAATCAGGGAAACAATTTGGCACTGAAGCTTTCTTT. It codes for CASSYKSGKQFGTEAFF.

CDR3 coding DNA: TGTGCCAGCAGTGAATTCGAGGGTGGGACTGAAGCTTTCTTT. Amino acid sequence: CASSEFEGGTEAFF. The rearrangement uses TRBV6-1 and TRBJ1-1; D call uncertain. Germline values: CDR1 MNHNS, CDR2 SASEGT. V was shortened by 2 bases and J by 5 bases, with 12 bases between the two germline ends. The CDR3 loop spans 14 amino acids.

Written as DNA, the CDR3 is TGTGCCAGCTCGAAACGTAAGCCGACAGACCGGAGTCAATATTTT. This encodes CASSKRKPTDRSQYF. The chain couples TRBV19 to TRBJ1-3, with a possible D match to TRBD1 (5 bases). Germline-derived CDR1 and CDR2 are LNHDA and SQIVND (reference sequence). Deletions cut 9 bases from V and 15 bases from J, with 30 bases between. This CDR3 is built from 15 residues.

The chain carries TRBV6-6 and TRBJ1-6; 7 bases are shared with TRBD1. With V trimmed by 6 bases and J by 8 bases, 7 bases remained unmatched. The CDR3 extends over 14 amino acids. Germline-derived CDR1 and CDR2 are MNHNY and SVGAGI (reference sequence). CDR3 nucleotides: TGTGCCAGCAGCCTACAGGGGTTCGATTCACCCCTCCACTTT. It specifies CASSLQGFDSPLHF.

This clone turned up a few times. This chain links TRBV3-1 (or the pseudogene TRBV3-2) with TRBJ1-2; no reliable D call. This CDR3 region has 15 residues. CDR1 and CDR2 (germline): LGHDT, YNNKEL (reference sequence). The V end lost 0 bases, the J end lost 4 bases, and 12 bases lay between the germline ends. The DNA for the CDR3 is TGTGCCAGCAGCCAAGATGTAGCAGCATCCTATGGCTACACCTTC. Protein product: CASSQDVAASYGYTF.